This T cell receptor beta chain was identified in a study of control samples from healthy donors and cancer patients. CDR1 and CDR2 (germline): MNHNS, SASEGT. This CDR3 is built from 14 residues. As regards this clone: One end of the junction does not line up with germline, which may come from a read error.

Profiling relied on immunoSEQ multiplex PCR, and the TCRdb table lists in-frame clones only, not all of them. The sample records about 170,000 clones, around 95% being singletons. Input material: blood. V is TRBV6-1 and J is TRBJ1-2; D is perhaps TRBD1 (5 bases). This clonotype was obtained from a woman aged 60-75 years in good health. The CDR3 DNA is TGTGCCAGCAGGGAAGCGGGAGGGGCGGAAGGCTACACCTTC. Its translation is CASREAGGAEGYTF.